The source of this TCR beta chain is a study of CD8+CD57+ T cells in acquired aplastic anemia. This clonotype was seen ten or more times. The antigen remains unidentified. Trimming left V 0 bases short and J 0 bases short, with 15 bases between. This CDR3 is 17 amino acids long. Per the germline V gene, CDR1 is DFQATT and CDR2 is SNEGSKA (reference sequence). Study outcomes and limitations: Overlapping CD8+ CDR3 repertoires of patients and controls contained twenty-nine shared sequences.

Before being chosen for sequencing, patients had shown CD8+CD57+ cell expansion by flow cytometry. As a group, the patients uniformly had severe acquired aplastic anemia. Profiling that covered TCR beta VDJ and CDR3 relied on genomic DNA as its template. A single record per CDR3 protein comes from TCRdb applying MiXCR to the reads. The sample has about 160,000 distinct CDR3 sequences, 40% to 55% seen once. This receptor was taken from a human donor with aplastic anemia. The chain combines TRBV20-1 with TRBJ2-1; the D gene is possibly TRBD2 (5 bases). The material sequenced was sorted CD4+, CD8+, or CD8+CD57+ T cells (not recorded which) from PBMCs. The CDR3 reads CSARDLGSFSSYNEQFF. The CDR3 nucleotides read TGCAGTGCTAGAGATCTTGGGAGTTTCAGCTCCTACAATGAGCAGTTCTTC.